This T cell receptor (beta chain) was recovered during a study of control samples from healthy donors and cancer patients. This clone was counted a few times. Sequenced by immunoSEQ multiplex PCR; TCRdb stores in-frame clones only, minus some. The top ten clones hold roughly 50% of a sample with tens of thousands of clones, around 78% of them seen once. Germline loops: CDR1 SGHTA, CDR2 FQGNSA. The CDR3 contains 13 residues. V lost 8 bases and J 6 bases, leaving 16 bases between the germline ends. Sequences were obtained from blood. This rearrangement joins TRBV7-2 to TRBJ1-2; D is unclear. This clonotype originated in a man aged 60 to 69 in good health. In DNA, the CDR3 is TGTGCCAGCTCCACTGCGAGGCGGGATGGCTACACCTTC. It is translated as CASSTARRDGYTF.